This TCR beta chain was identified in a study of CD8+ T cells in alopecia areata (dated by TCRdb to the late 2010s). Concerning the study at large: Treated patients were enrolled in an open-label pilot trial of oral tofacitinib at 5 to 10 mg twice daily for moderate-to-severe alopecia areata. Patients received tofacitinib for 6 to 18 months and were then followed off drug for 6 months to check for delayed response and recurrence. In both human patients and the C3H/HeJ mouse model, the study applied high-throughput TCRbeta sequencing to look at T cell clonal expansion in alopecia areata. Scalp tissue and sorted CD4+ and CD8+ peripheral blood T cells from patchy and totalis/universalis alopecia areata patients and from healthy controls were covered by human TCRbeta sequencing. Tofacitinib-treated patients had biopsies at baseline and at 4 and 24 weeks of treatment, with a later scalp biopsy in several patients. Scalp clonality was compared among normal scalp (n=4), patchy alopecia areata scalp (n=8), and alopecia totalis/universalis scalp (n=8). RNA came from the PAXgene miRNA kit for fixed scalp, the miRNeasy kit for PBMCs, and the RNeasy kit for mouse skin. TCRbeta CDR3 regions were amplified by immunoSEQ multiplex PCR using 35 Vbeta forward and 13 Jbeta reverse primers. On the study overall, not on this receptor specifically: Lesional scalp, especially in alopecia totalis/universalis, showed higher clonality and more expanded CD8+ clones than normal scalp, suggesting antigenic drive. TCR sequences shared between patients were less clear than in mice, possibly partly because of HLA diversity in the patient population. Resident alphabeta T cells in normal human skin are also sequenced, complicating scalp TCR repertoire analysis, unlike mouse skin dominated by gammadelta T cells.

The time point tag for this specimen amounts to: baseline before oral tofacitinib. Lesional scalp punch biopsies and peripheral blood were collected from alopecia areata patients. PBMCs were separated by density centrifugation and stained for CD3, CD4 and CD8, after which CD4+ and CD8+ T cells were sorted on a FACSAria. Libraries were made using the immunoSEQ multiplex PCR assay. RNA was extracted from all samples and reverse transcribed into cDNA, which served as template for TCR sequencing. SuperScript III was used to make first-strand cDNA, primed with a 2:1 mix of oligo-dT and random hexamers. A synthetic immune receptor repertoire was used to measure amplification bias, and any remaining bias was corrected computationally. For the original study's pipeline: After raw reads were preprocessed to remove errors, the CDR3 was defined following IMGT conventions as running from the conserved cysteine to phenylalanine. To get clonality, Shannon entropy was normalized by log2 of the number of productive unique TCRs and the result was subtracted from 1. CD4 or CD8 identity of scalp clones was inferred by cross-referencing scalp TCRbeta sequences with sorted blood CD4 and CD8 repertoires. TCRdb carries this immuneACCESS record with in-frame sequences only. Its versions omit some clonotypes, under half of them owing to an unresolved V gene in the studies checked, with the rest unexplained. That table furnishes V, J and clone size, whereas the DNA furnished D and trimming. This sample holds around 65,000 clones; about 45% were observed only once. The ten biggest clones cover about a sixth of the sample.

A note on this clone: Its antigen is currently not known. No much larger clonotype is one base removed from it; base qualities were not supplied.

Germline trimming amounts to 5 bases on V and 6 bases on J, with 6 as the count of junction bases outside the gene matches. The CDR3 holds 14 amino acids from the cysteine to the phenylalanine. This entry keeps only the CDR3 DNA: 42 bases, framed from base 1. From a lookup of the germline V gene, CDR1 and CDR2 are SGHVS and FQNEAQ. The material was CD8+ T cells sorted from blood, obtained at week 0. The clonotype comes from a human donor with alopecia areata. The chain is made from TRBV7-8 and TRBJ2-7, with 11 junctional bases fitting TRBD2. Read as DNA, the sequence is TGTGCCAGCAGCCATACTAGCGGGAGTGGCGAGCAGTACTTC. It codes for CASSHTSGSGEQYF.